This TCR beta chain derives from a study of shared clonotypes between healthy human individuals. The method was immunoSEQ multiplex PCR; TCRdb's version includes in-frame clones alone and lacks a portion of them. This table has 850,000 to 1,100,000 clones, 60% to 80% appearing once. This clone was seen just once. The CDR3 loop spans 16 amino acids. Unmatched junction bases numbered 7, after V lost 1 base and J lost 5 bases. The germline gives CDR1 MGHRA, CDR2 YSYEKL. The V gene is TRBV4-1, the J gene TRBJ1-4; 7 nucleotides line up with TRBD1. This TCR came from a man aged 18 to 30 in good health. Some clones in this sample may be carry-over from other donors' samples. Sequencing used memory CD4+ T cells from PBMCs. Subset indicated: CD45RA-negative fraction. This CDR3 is CASSQAGSGGNEKLFF. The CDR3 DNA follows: TGCGCCAGCAGCCAAGCGGGCTCAGGGGGAAATGAAAAACTGTTTTTT.